These T cell receptor beta chains were read from a single sample in a study of technical replicates of blood from a few donors. TCRdb's copy holds only in-frame clones and misses some; the assay was immunoSEQ multiplex PCR. The sample includes about 73,000 clones, 85% to 95% of them seen just once. The specimen sequenced was T cells isolated from PBMCs. The source of these receptors is a human donor in good health. Each CDR3 is given with its conserved first and last residue. The D gene is left open where the match is weak. Expanded clones get a size class; other rows say once, few or many, or leave the size out.

CDR3 length	J gene	V gene	clone size	D gene	CDR3 DNA	CDR3 protein
15	TRBJ2-1	TRBV14	NA	TRBD2	TGTGCCAGCAGCCTCGGACTTGGCGGGAGGGATGAGCAGTTCTTC	CASSLGLGGRDEQFF
13	TRBJ2-7	TRBV10-1	NA	TRBD2	TGCGCCAGCAGTGGGGGACTAGGGGACGAGCAGTACTTC	CASSGGLGDEQYF
15	TRBJ1-2	TRBV4-1	NA	NA	TGCGCCAGCAGCCAAGATCAGGCAGGGGCCTATGGCTACACCTTC	CASSQDQAGAYGYTF
13	TRBJ2-1	TRBV11-2	NA	NA	TGTGCCAGCAGCTTAGATTTGGCGGGCGAGCAGTTCTTC	CASSLDLAGEQFF
13	TRBJ1-4	TRBV6-5	few	TRBD1	TGTGCCAGCAGTAACAGGGGTAGAGAAAAACTGTTTTTT	CASSNRGREKLFF
16	TRBJ2-4	TRBV27	NA	NA	TGTGCCAGCCGCCCGTTGCCGAGGCTAGCCAAAAACATTCAGTACTTC	CASRPLPRLAKNIQYF
18	TRBJ1-1	TRBV28	NA	TRBD1	TGTGCCAGCAGTCCTTTACCGGGACAGAAATTCATGAACACTGAAGCTTTCTTT	CASSPLPGQKFMNTEAFF
14	TRBJ2-6	TRBV27	NA	TRBD1	TGTGCCAGCAGTTGGGGACAGGGGGCCAACGTCCTGACTTTC	CASSWGQGANVLTF
14	TRBJ2-2	TRBV19	NA	NA	TGTGCCAGTAGTATGGGGAGTAGGACCGGGGAGCTGTTTTTT	CASSMGSRTGELFF
17	TRBJ2-4	TRBV18	NA	TRBD1	TGTGCCAGCTCAGCCTACAGGGGAAGGGTGGCCAAAAACATTCAGTACTTC	CASSAYRGRVAKNIQYF
13	TRBJ1-3	TRBV6-5	NA	NA	TGTGCCAGCAGACCGAGCTCTGGAAACACCATATATTTT	CASRPSSGNTIYF
16	TRBJ2-1	TRBV2	once	TRBD2	TGTGCCAGCATCCCGAGGAGACTAGCGGGGGCGGATGAGCAGTTCTTC	CASIPRRLAGADEQFF
16	TRBJ2-7	TRBV4-2	NA	TRBD2	TGTGCCAGCAGCCAAGACCTAGCGGGGGGATTGTACGAGCAGTACTTC	CASSQDLAGGLYEQYF
14	TRBJ2-4	TRBV13	NA	NA	TGTGCCAGCAGCGCCCGGGTAGCCAAAAACATTCAGTACTTC	CASSARVAKNIQYF
15	TRBJ2-7	TRBV11-3	NA	TRBD1	TGTGCCAGCAGCTCCTACAGGGGCGTAGACTACGAGCAGTACTTC	CASSSYRGVDYEQYF
15	TRBJ1-2	TRBV7-8	NA	TRBD1	TGTGCCAGCAGCGAGAGACAGGGGGCGGGAATGGGCTACACCTTC	CASSERQGAGMGYTF
14	TRBJ2-7	TRBV4-1	NA	NA	TGCGCCAGCAGTCCCTTCGTAGGGGTGAACGAGCAGTACTTC	CASSPFVGVNEQYF
13	TRBJ2-5	TRBV7-7	NA	NA	TGTGCTAGCAGCCCGACAGGCCAAGAGACCCAGTACTTC	CASSPTGQETQYF
15	TRBJ1-4	TRBV7-9	NA	NA	TGTGCCAGCAGCTTCAAGTCGGGGGTCGGAGAAAAACTGTTTTTT	CASSFKSGVGEKLFF
13	TRBJ1-2	TRBV6-5	NA	TRBD1	TGTGCCAGCAGGGCGACAGGGGACTATGGCTACACCTTC	CASRATGDYGYTF
13	TRBJ2-2	TRBV29-1	NA	NA	TGCCGGCAGGGCGGGATAAACACCGGGGAGCTGTTTTTT	CRQGGINTGELFF
18	TRBJ2-5	TRBV19	NA	TRBD2	TGTGCCACCGGAGGGACTAGCGGGAGGAGCGGGTACCAAGAGACCCAGTACTTC	CATGGTSGRSGYQETQYF
12	TRBJ1-5	TRBV7-9	few	NA	TGTGCCAGCAGCCTCACTGATCAGCCCCAGCATTTT	CASSLTDQPQHF
16	TRBJ2-7	TRBV7-9	NA	TRBD1	TGTGCCAGCAGCGACCGACAGGGGAATCTAAACTACGAGCAGTACTTC	CASSDRQGNLNYEQYF
13	TRBJ2-6	TRBV29-1	NA	NA	TGCAGCGTTACAGGGACTGGGGCCAACGTCCTGACTTTC	CSVTGTGANVLTF
17	TRBJ2-3	TRBV30	NA	TRBD2	TGTGCCTGGAGTTTAACTAGCGGGGGCACGAGCACAGATACGCAGTATTTT	CAWSLTSGGTSTDTQYF
14	TRBJ1-2	TRBV25-1	once	NA	TGTGCCAGCAGTGAGACAGTGCTAGGTTATGGCTACACCTTC	CASSETVLGYGYTF
14	TRBJ2-2	TRBV7-9	NA	NA	TGTGCCAGCAGCTTACAAATGAACACCGGGGAGCTGTTTTTT	CASSLQMNTGELFF
11	TRBJ1-5	TRBV9	NA	NA	TGTGCCAGCAGTCTAGGGGTGGCCCAGCATTTT	CASSLGVAQHF
13	TRBJ2-5	TRBV7-6	NA	NA	TGTGCCAGCAGCTTAAATGAGGGTGAGACCCAGTACTTC	CASSLNEGETQYF
15	TRBJ2-3	TRBV2	NA	TRBD1	TGTGCCAGCAGCCGAAGACAGGGGGAGGCAGATACGCAGTATTTT	CASSRRQGEADTQYF
14	TRBJ2-3	TRBV5-8	NA	NA	TGTGCCAGCAGCTGGGGAGCTAGCACAGATACGCAGTATTTT	CASSWGASTDTQYF
16	TRBJ2-6	TRBV19	NA	NA	TGTGCCAGTAACCAGGGGCGCTTCTCTGGGGCCAACGTCCTGACTTTC	CASNQGRFSGANVLTF